A single sample gave rise to the 15 T cell receptor beta chains below, sequenced in a study of cytomegalovirus exposure and HLA in healthy donors. 13 Jbeta primers and 60 Vbeta primers were used for the PCR. Using immunoSEQ multiplex PCR, the repertoire was profiled, and TCRdb retains in-frame clones only, with some absent. The repertoire holds around 95,000 clones, around 73% seen once, with about 4% in the top ten. The sample was PBMCs. The source is a woman in her 40s in good health and CMV-seropositive.

Details on this clone: The same CDR3 is also encoded by other DNA sequences in this sample. The rearrangement joins TRBV2 to TRBJ1-5; D possibly corresponds to TRBD1 (5 bases). V shed 6 bases and J shed 0 bases, with 9 bases lying between them. Germline assignment: CDR1 SNHLY and CDR2 FYNNEI. CDR3 length: 14 residues. The CDR3, as DNA: TGTGCCAGCAGGGGGCAATATAGCAATCAGCCCCAGCATTTT. It is translated as CASRGQYSNQPQHF.

This clone was observed a few times. V gene TRBV5-5 combines with J gene TRBJ2-7; a weak D match, TRBD1 (5 bases). V was pared by 4 bases and J by 8 bases, with 13 bases between. The CDR3 runs to 12 residues. Germline loops: CDR1 SGHKS, CDR2 YYEKEE (reference sequence). CDR3 sequence: CASSPRTGQQYF. The DNA of the CDR3 is TGTGCCAGCAGCCCCCGCACAGGACAGCAGTACTTC. The full variable domain, completed using reference TRBV5-5 and TRBJ2-7, is DAGVTQSPTHLIKTRGQQVTLRCSPISGHKSVSWYQQVLGQGPQFIFQYYEKEERGRGNFPDRFSARQFPNYSSELNVNALLLGDSALYLCASSPRTGQQYFGPGTRLTVT.

V and J are TRBV5-4 and TRBJ2-1; 11 nucleotides match TRBD2. Germline V gene sequence: CDR1 SGHNT, CDR2 YYREEE (reference sequence). V lost 4 bases and J lost 6; bases outside the gene matches: 9. This CDR3 comprises 16 residues. The DNA of the CDR3 is TGTGCCAGCAGCACAATCGGGACTAGCGGCAGCAATGAGCAGTTCTTC. It is translated as CASSTIGTSGSNEQFF.

The V call is TRBV7-9, the J call TRBJ2-5; 8 nucleotides line up with TRBD2. The V and J ends lost 3 bases and 2 bases, in that order; junction bases with no gene match: 2. The CDR3 has 14 residues. Germline CDR1 SEHNR, CDR2 FQNEAQ (reference sequence). In nucleotides, the CDR3 is TGTGCCAGCAGCTTTGCTAGCGGGCAAGAGACCCAGTACTTC. It encodes CASSFASGQETQYF.

The chain combines TRBV28 with TRBJ1-2; 9 bases are shared with TRBD1. The V gene's germline CDR1 is MDHEN and CDR2 SYDVKM. V trimming: 6 bases; J trimming: 0 bases; junction bases outside the gene matches: 8. This CDR3 region has 16 residues. In DNA, the CDR3 is TGTGCCAGCAGAGAAACAGGGGGCCTAGCTAACTATGGCTACACCTTC. It yields the protein CASRETGGLANYGYTF.

The rearrangement uses TRBV2 and TRBJ2-2; D is undetermined. Per germline, CDR1 SNHLY and CDR2 FYNNEI. The CDR3 loop spans 14 amino acids. Trimming took off 7 bases at V and 0 bases at J, with 9 bases between the two ends. The CDR3 spells CASNSGSNTGELFF. The DNA of the CDR3 is TGTGCCAGCAACTCAGGCTCGAACACCGGGGAGCTGTTTTTT.

The chain has TRBV27 and TRBJ1-4; 11 bases align to TRBD1. V was pared by 1 base and J by 10 bases, with 8 bases of the junction left unmatched. The CDR3 length is 16 residues. Germline CDR1 MNHEY, CDR2 SMNVEV (reference sequence). The CDR3 region is CASSLLGTGGLGKLFF. CDR3 DNA: TGTGCCAGCAGTTTATTGGGGACAGGGGGGCTTGGAAAACTGTTTTTT.

This clone was recorded a few times. This chain uses TRBV5-1 with TRBJ2-7; 9 bases fit TRBD1. With 3 bases clipped from V and 0 bases from J, the junction kept 4 bases outside the gene matches. Germline CDR1 reads SGHRS; CDR2 reads YFSETQ. The CDR3 covers 15 residues. DNA of the CDR3: TGCGCCAGCAGCTCGCAGACAGGGGGCTCCTACGAGCAGTACTTC. It yields the protein CASSSQTGGSYEQYF.

The chain has TRBV13 and TRBJ2-3, with no clear D. Trimming shortened V by 0 bases and J by 0 bases, and 7 bases separated the two germline ends. Germline CDR1 and CDR2: PRHDT and FYEKMQ (reference sequence). This CDR3 spans 15 amino acids. DNA for the CDR3: TGTGCCAGCAGCTTAGGGTCTTTTAGCACAGATACGCAGTATTTT. Translation gives CASSLGSFSTDTQYF.

Regarding this clone: Other DNA sequences within the sample encode an identical CDR3. Here the CDR3 reads CASSRQGTNAATEAFF. The CDR3 nucleotides read TGTGCCAGCAGTCGACAGGGGACGAACGCGGCCACTGAAGCTTTCTTT. The V and J genes are TRBV2 and TRBJ1-1; 8 bases line up with TRBD1. The CDR3 consists of 16 residues. V was clipped by 5 bases and J by 4 bases; unmatched bases: 12. The germline gives CDR1 SNHLY, CDR2 FYNNEI.

The chain joins TRBV2 to TRBJ2-3; TRBD2 matches 9 bases. The germline V gene encodes CDR1 SNHLY and CDR2 FYNNEI. The CDR3 runs 17 residues. Unmatched junction bases numbered 10, after V lost 4 bases and J lost 2 bases. DNA for the CDR3: TGTGCCAGCAGTGTCCCCGTAGCGGGGGACCTCACAGATACGCAGTATTTT. As protein: CASSVPVAGDLTDTQYF.

The J gene is TRBJ2-3, the V gene TRBV28; maybe TRBD1 (6 bases). Per the germline V gene, CDR1 is MDHEN and CDR2 is SYDVKM. The CDR3 extends over 14 amino acids. V lost 4 bases, J lost 1 base, and 9 bases lay in between. This chain's CDR3 is CASSSHRGTDTQYF. In nucleotides, the CDR3 is TGTGCCAGCAGTTCCCACAGGGGCACAGATACGCAGTATTTT.

This clone was counted a single time. This rearrangement joins TRBV4-2 to TRBJ1-1; D possibly corresponds to TRBD1 (6 bases). The germline CDR1 and CDR2 sequences are LGHNA and YNFKEQ. V gave up 0 bases and J gave up 7 bases, with 18 bases separating them. This CDR3 is 16 amino acids long. CDR3 sequence reads: CASSQETKGGLDEAFF. CDR3 DNA sequence: TGTGCCAGCAGCCAAGAGACGAAGGGGGGGCTGGATGAAGCTTTCTTT.

The V call is TRBV1, the J call TRBJ2-7; the table's D call, TRBD2, has no DNA check behind it. TRBV1 is classified as a pseudogene. This CDR3 region has 14 residues. The CDR3, as DNA: TGCACCAGCAGCCTGACTAGGAGGCCCTACGAGCAGTACTTC. Translating gives CTSSLTRRPYEQYF.

J is TRBJ2-3 and V is TRBV5-8, with 9 bases aligning to TRBD1. The germline CDR1 and CDR2 sequences are SGHTS and YDEGEE. The CDR3 runs to 13 residues. Trimming removed 3 bases from V and 6 bases from J; junction bases left unmatched: 2. This CDR3 reads CASSWDREDTQYF. The CDR3 region has the DNA TGTGCCAGCAGCTGGGACAGGGAGGATACGCAGTATTTT.